This TCR beta chain emerged from a study of human T cells and chemical hapten exposure. The CDR3 is made up of 19 amino acids. V gave up 3 bases and J gave up 0 bases; unmatched junction bases: 10. Germline CDR1 reads SGHTA; CDR2 reads FQGNSA. General study results and limits: The study found that DPC sensitization did not change TCRs above 1 in 1000 frequency.

TCRdb fed the RACE reads into MiXCR, producing one record per CDR3 protein. This table holds tens of thousands of distinct CDR3 sequences, approximately 9.9% found once. Only a few counts were recorded for this clonotype. The antigen is not known. Time point given: patch test 2, 6 weeks after DPC sensitization. Treatment here: therapeutic diphenylcyclopropenone sensitization with weekly scalp DPC. This specimen was whole blood, taken in connection with sensitization to the hapten diphenylcyclopropenone (DPC). The V gene is TRBV7-2, the J gene TRBJ2-3, with 12 positions matching TRBD2. The receptor was isolated from a man aged 35 to 55 with alopecia areata. Some clones in this sample may be carry-over from other donors' samples. Here the CDR3 reads CASSFPGLAGPGSTDTQYF. The CDR3, as DNA: TGTGCCAGCAGCTTTCCGGGACTAGCGGGCCCGGGCAGCACAGATACGCAGTATTTT.